The 4 T cell receptor beta chains presented below share a single source sample, sequenced in a study of blood T cell repertoires in COVID-19. Measured with immunoSEQ multiplex PCR; TCRdb has only the in-frame clones, and not every one. The sample includes more than 75,000 clones, roughly four fifths seen only once; the top ten take roughly 10%. What was sequenced was peripheral blood. These receptors originate from a man between 60 and 70 years old with acute or convalescent COVID-19.

This rearrangement joins TRBV6-5 to TRBJ2-7; 11 bases line up with TRBD1. The CDR3 spans 15 residues. Trimming at V came to 2 bases and at J to 2 bases, leaving 2 bases not matched to a gene. Germline V gene data show CDR1 as MNHEY and CDR2 as SVGAGI. CDR3 in amino acids: CASSYGDRGTYEQYF. The CDR3 DNA sequence: TGTGCCAGCAGTTACGGGGACAGGGGGACCTACGAGCAGTACTTC.

This clone was seen just once. This rearrangement joins TRBV6-5 to TRBJ2-1; D is undetermined. From germline, CDR1 is MNHEY and CDR2 SVGAGI. V lost 7 bases and J lost 0, with 10 bases in between. CDR3 length equals 14 residues. This chain's CDR3 is CASTSLSSYNEQFF. The CDR3 region has the DNA TGTGCCAGCACTTCGCTTAGCTCCTACAATGAGCAGTTCTTC.

The rearrangement uses TRBV29-1 and TRBJ2-1; 9 bases agree with TRBD1. The V and J ends lost 6 bases and 0 bases, in that order; junction bases with no gene match: 3. Germline V gene lookup returns CDR1 SQVTM and CDR2 ANQGSEA. The CDR3 totals 14 residues. The CDR3 DNA sequence: TGCAGCGTAGGACAGGGGAGCTCCTACAATGAGCAGTTCTTC. It codes for CSVGQGSSYNEQFF.

This clone has just a few counts. The chain has TRBV4-1 and TRBJ2-7; 7 bases fit TRBD2. The CDR3 contains 14 residues. In germline, CDR1 is MGHRA, CDR2 YSYEKL. V lost 3 bases, J lost 4 bases, and 6 bases stayed unmatched. As DNA, the CDR3 is TGCGCCAGCAGCCAGGCGACAGCGGGATACGAGCAGTACTTC. Translated: CASSQATAGYEQYF.